These 8 T cell receptor beta chains were sequenced from one sample in a study of shared clonotypes between healthy human individuals. TCRdb keeps only in-frame clones here, not all; method: immunoSEQ multiplex PCR. Of about 2,200,000 clones listed, 85% to 95% were seen once; the top ten hold roughly 1.7%. Naive-designated CD8 cells lacked CD45RO, were positively enriched for CCR7, and omitted terminally differentiated effector memory CD45RA+ cells. Sample: naive CD8+ T cells from PBMCs. Receptors were obtained from a man younger than 30 in good health. Some clones in this sample may be carry-over from other donors' samples.

V usage is TRBV7-2 and J usage is TRBJ2-2; D uncertain. Germline values: CDR1 SGHTA, CDR2 FQGNSA. CDR3 length: 12 residues. V lost 5 bases to trimming and J lost 4 bases, with 5 bases between them. The CDR3 region has the DNA TGTGCCAGCAGCCTCGCCACCGGGGAGCTGTTTTTT. Translating gives CASSLATGELFF. Drawing the rest from reference TRBV7-2 and TRBJ2-2, the complete variable domain is GAGVSQSPSNKVTEKGKDVELRCDPISGHTALYWYRQSLGQGLEFLIYFQGNSAPDKSGLPSDRFSAERTGGSVSTLTIQRTQQEDSAVYLCASSLATGELFFGEGSRLTVL.

This sequence joins TRBV28 and TRBJ2-7, with D uncertain. Per the germline V gene, CDR1 is MDHEN and CDR2 is SYDVKM. Trimming shortened V by 3 bases and J by 2 bases, and 11 bases separated the two germline ends. The CDR3 totals 14 residues. Here the CDR3 reads CASSFGVGTYEQYF. CDR3 coding DNA: TGTGCCAGCAGTTTTGGGGTCGGAACCTACGAGCAGTACTTC.

The chain recombines TRBV19 with TRBJ2-2; TRBD2 matches at 15 bases. Germline V gene data show CDR1 as LNHDA and CDR2 as SQIVND (reference sequence). Trimming cost V 10 bases and J 7 bases; bases outside gene matches: 10. This CDR3 is built from 16 residues. CDR3 nucleotide sequence: TGTGCCACCCGGACTAGCGGGAGGGCATGGGGCGGGGAGCTGTTTTTT. Amino acids: CATRTSGRAWGGELFF.

The chain recombines TRBV25-1 with TRBJ2-5; D remains unclear. The CDR3 runs to 12 residues. Germline assignment: CDR1 MGHDK and CDR2 SYGVNS. Trimming stripped 3 bases from V and 0 bases from J, with 2 bases between. The CDR3 protein is CASSDYQETQYF. The CDR3, as DNA: TGTGCCAGCAGTGACTACCAAGAGACCCAGTACTTC.

This rearrangement joins TRBV28 to TRBJ2-7; 7 positions match TRBD2. CDR1 is MDHEN, CDR2 SYDVKM, per germline. With 4 bases clipped from V and 2 bases from J, the junction kept 8 bases outside the gene matches. This CDR3 contains 15 residues. CDR3 in DNA: TGTGCCAGCAGTTGGGAGGGGCGGAATCCCTACGAGCAGTACTTC. Amino acid sequence: CASSWEGRNPYEQYF.

The chain is built from TRBV7-9 and TRBJ1-4; D is unclear. The CDR3 sequence is 14 residues long. Trimming left V 6 bases short and J 6 bases short, with 14 bases between. Germline V lookup: CDR1 SEHNR, CDR2 FQNEAQ (reference sequence). The CDR3 bases are TGTGCCAGCAGGCGTAGCAAGCCGGATGAAAAACTGTTTTTT. The encoded protein is CASRRSKPDEKLFF.

On this clone: At the DNA level, this CDR3 is encoded by other sequences in the same sample as well. The V and J genes are TRBV18 and TRBJ2-5; the D gene could be TRBD1 or TRBD2 (6 bases each). CDR1 and CDR2 from the germline V gene are KGHSH and LQKENI. V lost 6 bases and J lost 5, with 13 bases in between. The CDR3 length is 13 residues. CDR3 region: CASSPRRGETQYF. CDR3 nucleotides: TGTGCCAGCTCGCCCCGGAGGGGGGAGACCCAGTACTTC.

The chain carries TRBV27 and TRBJ2-2; no firm D call. The CDR3 totals 15 residues. Trimming removed 5 bases from V and 5 bases from J, with 15 bases in between. The V gene's germline CDR1 is MNHEY and CDR2 SMNVEV (reference sequence). Written as DNA, the CDR3 is TGTGCCAGCAGTCTAACTCGGTGGGGTACCGGGGAGCTGTTTTTT. It yields the protein CASSLTRWGTGELFF.